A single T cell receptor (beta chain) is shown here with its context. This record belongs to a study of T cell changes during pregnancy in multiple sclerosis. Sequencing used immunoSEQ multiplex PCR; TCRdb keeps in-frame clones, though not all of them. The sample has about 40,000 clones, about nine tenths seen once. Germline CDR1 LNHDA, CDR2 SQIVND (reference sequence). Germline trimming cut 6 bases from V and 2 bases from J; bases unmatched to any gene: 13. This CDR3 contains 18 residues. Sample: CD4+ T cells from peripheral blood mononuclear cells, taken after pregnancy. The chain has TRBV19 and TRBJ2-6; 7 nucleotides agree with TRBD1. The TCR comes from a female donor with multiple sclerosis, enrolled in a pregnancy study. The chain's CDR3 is CASRRDRDSSPGANVLTF. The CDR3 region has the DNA TGTGCCAGTAGAAGAGATCGGGACAGCTCCCCTGGGGCCAACGTCCTGACTTTC.